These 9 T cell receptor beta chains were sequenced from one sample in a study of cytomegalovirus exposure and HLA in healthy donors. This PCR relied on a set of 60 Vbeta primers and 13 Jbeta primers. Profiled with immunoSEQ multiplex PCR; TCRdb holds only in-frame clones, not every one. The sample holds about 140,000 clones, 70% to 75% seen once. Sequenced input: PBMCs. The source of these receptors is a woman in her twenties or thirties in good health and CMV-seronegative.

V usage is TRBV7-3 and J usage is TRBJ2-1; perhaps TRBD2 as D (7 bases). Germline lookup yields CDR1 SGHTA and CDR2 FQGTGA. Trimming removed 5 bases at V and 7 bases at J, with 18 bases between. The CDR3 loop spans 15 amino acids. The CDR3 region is CASSQEGGAVNEQFF. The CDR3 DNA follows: TGTGCCAGCAGCCAAGAGGGGGGGGCCGTGAATGAGCAGTTCTTC.

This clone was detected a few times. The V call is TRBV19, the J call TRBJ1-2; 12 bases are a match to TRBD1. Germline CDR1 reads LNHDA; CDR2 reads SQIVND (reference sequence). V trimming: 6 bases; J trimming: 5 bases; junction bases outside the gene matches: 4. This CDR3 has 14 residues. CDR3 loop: CASRMGQGAYGYTF. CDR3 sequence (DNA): TGTGCCAGTAGGATGGGACAGGGGGCTTATGGCTACACCTTC.

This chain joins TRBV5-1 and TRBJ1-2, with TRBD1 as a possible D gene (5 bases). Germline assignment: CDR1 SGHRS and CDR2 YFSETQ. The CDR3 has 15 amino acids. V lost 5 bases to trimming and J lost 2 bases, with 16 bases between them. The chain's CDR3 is CASRPGGEGNYGYTF. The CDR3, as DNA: TGCGCCAGCAGACCCGGGGGGGAAGGGAACTATGGCTACACCTTC.

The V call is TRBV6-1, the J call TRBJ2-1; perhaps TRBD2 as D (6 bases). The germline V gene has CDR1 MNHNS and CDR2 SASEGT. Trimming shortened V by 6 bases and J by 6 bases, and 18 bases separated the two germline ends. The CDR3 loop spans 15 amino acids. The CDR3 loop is CASRTPGLRGNEQFF. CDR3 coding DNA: TGTGCCAGCAGGACCCCGGGACTGCGGGGCAATGAGCAGTTCTTC.

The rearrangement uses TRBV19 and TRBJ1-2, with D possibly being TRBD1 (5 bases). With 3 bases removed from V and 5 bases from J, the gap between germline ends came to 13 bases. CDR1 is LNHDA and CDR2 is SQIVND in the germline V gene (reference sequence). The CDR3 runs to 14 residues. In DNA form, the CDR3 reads TGTGCCAGTAGTATGGCCAGGGTAGATTATGGCTACACCTTC. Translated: CASSMARVDYGYTF.

The CDR3 is CASRKGTSAITDTQYF. The CDR3 nucleotides are TGTGCCAGCAGAAAGGGGACTAGCGCGATCACAGATACGCAGTATTTT. This chain joins TRBV11-2 and TRBJ2-3, with 10 bases lining up with TRBD2. With 6 bases clipped from V and 2 bases from J, the junction kept 8 bases outside the gene matches. The CDR3 is 16 amino acids. Germline CDR1 SGHAT, CDR2 FQNNGV.

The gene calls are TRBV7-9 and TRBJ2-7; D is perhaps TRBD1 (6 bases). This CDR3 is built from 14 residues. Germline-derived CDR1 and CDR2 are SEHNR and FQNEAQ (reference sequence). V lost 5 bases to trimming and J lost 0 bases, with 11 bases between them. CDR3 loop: CASSRGQYSYEQYF. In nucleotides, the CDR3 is TGTGCCAGCAGCCGCGGACAGTACTCCTACGAGCAGTACTTC. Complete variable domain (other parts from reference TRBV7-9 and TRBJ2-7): DTGVSQNPRHKITKRGQNVTFRCDPISEHNRLYWYRQTLGQGPEFLTYFQNEAQLEKSRLLSDRFSAERPKGSFSTLEIQRTEQGDSAMYLCASSRGQYSYEQYFGPGTRLTVT.

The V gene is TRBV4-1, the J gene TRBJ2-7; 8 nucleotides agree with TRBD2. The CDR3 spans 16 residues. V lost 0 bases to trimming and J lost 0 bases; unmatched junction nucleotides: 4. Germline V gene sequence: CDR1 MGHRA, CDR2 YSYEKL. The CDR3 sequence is CASSQEGTSGSYEQYF. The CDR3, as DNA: TGCGCCAGCAGCCAAGAGGGAACTAGCGGCTCCTACGAGCAGTACTTC.

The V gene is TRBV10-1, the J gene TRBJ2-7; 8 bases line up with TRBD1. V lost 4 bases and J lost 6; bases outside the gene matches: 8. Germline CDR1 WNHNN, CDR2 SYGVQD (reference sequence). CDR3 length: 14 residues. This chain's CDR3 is CASSAGTGTAEQYF. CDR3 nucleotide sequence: TGCGCCAGCAGTGCGGGGACAGGAACAGCCGAGCAGTACTTC.